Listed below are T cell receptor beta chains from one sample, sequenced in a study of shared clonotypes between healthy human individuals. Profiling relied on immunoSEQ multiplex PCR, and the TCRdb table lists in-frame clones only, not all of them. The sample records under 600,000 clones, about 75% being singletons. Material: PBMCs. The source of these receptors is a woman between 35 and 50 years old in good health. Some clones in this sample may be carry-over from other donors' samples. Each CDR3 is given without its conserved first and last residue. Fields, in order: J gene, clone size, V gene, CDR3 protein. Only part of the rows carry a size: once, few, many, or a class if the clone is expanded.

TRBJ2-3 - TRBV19 ASSPPGTDTQY
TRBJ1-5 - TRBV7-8 ASSFDRNQPQH
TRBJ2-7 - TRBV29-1 SVAPGGDYEQY
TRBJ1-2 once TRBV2 ASSEGVSNYGYT
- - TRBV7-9 ASSLMQGPAYEQY
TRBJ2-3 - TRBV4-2 ASSQEPATDTQY
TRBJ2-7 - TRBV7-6 ASSFLREGLGPNEQY
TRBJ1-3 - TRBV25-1 ASSELQGGDTIY
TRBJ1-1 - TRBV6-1 ASSESGTGGLAF
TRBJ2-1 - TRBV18 ASSIQGLGAGYGPYNEQF
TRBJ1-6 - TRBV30 AWSVQDSNSPLH
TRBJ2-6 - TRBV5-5 ASSQTPWSVSGANVLT
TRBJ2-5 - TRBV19 ASSIPYGPSGSETQY
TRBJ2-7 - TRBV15 ATSRDRGRYEQY
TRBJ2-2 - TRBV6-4 ASKSGTSETGELF
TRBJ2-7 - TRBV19 ASSSRGVSPYEQY
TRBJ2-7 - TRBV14 ASSAWDRVAEQY
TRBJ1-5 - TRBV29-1 SVTMQGEGGQPQH
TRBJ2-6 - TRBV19 ASSMRGANVLT
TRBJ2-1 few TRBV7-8 ASSNFGGGYNEQF
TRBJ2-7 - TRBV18 ASSPGGSSYEQY
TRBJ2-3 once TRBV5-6 ASSDQQRDTQY
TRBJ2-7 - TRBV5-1 ASSLAQGSYEQY
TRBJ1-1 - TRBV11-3 ASSLETNTEAF
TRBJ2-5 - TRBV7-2 ASSFAGGFGETQY
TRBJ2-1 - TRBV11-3 ASSLVAATYNEQF
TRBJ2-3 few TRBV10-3 AISRQKSTDTQY
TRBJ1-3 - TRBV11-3 ASSSARGNTIY
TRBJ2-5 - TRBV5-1 ASSRWGRSETQY
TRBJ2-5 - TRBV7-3 ASSLNRQETQY
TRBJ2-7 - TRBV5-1 ASSPGLAVSSYEQY
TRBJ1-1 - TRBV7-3 ASSSDRNTEAF
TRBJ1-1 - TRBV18 ASSPITRVMNTEAF
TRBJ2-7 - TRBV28 ASWANSYEQY
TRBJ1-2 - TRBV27 ASSPRTSTTAGGYT
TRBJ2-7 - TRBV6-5 ASSYSSGGGREQY